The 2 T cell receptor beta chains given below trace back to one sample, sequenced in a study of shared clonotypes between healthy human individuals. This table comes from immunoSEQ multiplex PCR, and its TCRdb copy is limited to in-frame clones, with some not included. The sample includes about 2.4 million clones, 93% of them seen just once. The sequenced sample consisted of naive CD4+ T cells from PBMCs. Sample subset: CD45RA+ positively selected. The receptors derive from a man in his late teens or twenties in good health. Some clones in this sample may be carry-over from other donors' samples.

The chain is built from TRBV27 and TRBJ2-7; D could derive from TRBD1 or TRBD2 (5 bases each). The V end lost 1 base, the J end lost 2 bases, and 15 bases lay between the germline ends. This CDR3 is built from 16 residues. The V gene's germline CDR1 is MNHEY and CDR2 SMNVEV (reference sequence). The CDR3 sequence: CASSLWGFGVTYEQYF. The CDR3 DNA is TGTGCCAGCAGTTTATGGGGCTTCGGGGTTACCTACGAGCAGTACTTC.

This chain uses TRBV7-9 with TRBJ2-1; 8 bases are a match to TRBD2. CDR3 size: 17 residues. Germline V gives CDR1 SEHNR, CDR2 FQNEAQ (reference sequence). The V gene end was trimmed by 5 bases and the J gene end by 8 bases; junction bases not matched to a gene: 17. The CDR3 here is CASSPQAGRAIWDEQFF. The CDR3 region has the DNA TGTGCCAGCAGCCCACAGGCCGGGAGGGCCATCTGGGATGAGCAGTTCTTC.